Listed below are T cell receptor beta chains from one sample, sequenced in a study of cytomegalovirus exposure and HLA in healthy donors. Only in-frame clones appear in the TCRdb table, and some are missing; sequencing was by immunoSEQ multiplex PCR. This table holds just over 70,000 clones, roughly 81% found once. The sample comprised PBMCs. The receptors derive from a human donor in good health. Both conserved end residues are part of each CDR3. D genes are given only for firm matches. Only part of the rows carry a size: once, few, many, or a class if the clone is expanded.

j_gene,abundance,d_gene,v_gene,CDR3aa,CDR3nt
TRBJ2-1,-,TRBD2,TRBV11-2,CASTIAGGPNEQFF,TGTGCCAGCACCATAGCGGGAGGGCCCAATGAGCAGTTCTTC
TRBJ1-1,-,-,TRBV25-1,CASGGGRQNTEAFF,TGTGCCAGCGGAGGAGGAAGACAGAACACTGAAGCTTTCTTT
TRBJ1-5,once,-,TRBV4-2,CASSQNRDQPQHF,TGTGCCAGCAGCCAAAACCGAGATCAGCCCCAGCATTTT
TRBJ1-2,-,TRBD1,TRBV27,CASIPGQNYGYTF,TGTGCCAGCATTCCGGGACAGAACTATGGCTACACCTTC
TRBJ2-7,-,TRBD2,TRBV5-1,CASSPTSGNSYEQYF,TGCGCCAGCAGCCCCACTAGCGGGAACTCCTACGAGCAGTACTTC
TRBJ2-1,-,-,TRBV4-2,CASSEEGTFPYNEQFF,TGTGCCAGCAGCGAAGAAGGGACTTTCCCCTACAATGAGCAGTTCTTC
TRBJ2-7,once,TRBD2,TRBV5-5,CASSLTGLGGEQYF,TGTGCCAGCAGCTTGACGGGACTAGGGGGAGAGCAGTACTTC
TRBJ2-5,-,TRBD1,TRBV7-2,CASRDRGLETQYF,TGTGCCAGCAGGGACAGGGGGCTCGAGACCCAGTACTTC
TRBJ2-5,once,TRBD1,TRBV7-8,CASSLTGAQETQYF,TGTGCCAGCAGCCTAACAGGGGCCCAAGAGACCCAGTACTTC
TRBJ1-3,-,-,TRBV19,CASSSDRNGNTIYF,TGTGCCAGTAGCAGCGACAGGAACGGAAACACCATATATTTT
TRBJ2-7,-,-,TRBV5-4,CASSTDVLSYEQYF,TGTGCCAGCAGCACAGATGTCCTATCCTACGAGCAGTACTTC
TRBJ1-1,-,-,TRBV5-1,CASSLEGINTEAFF,TGCGCCAGCAGCTTGGAGGGGATTAACACTGAAGCTTTCTTT
TRBJ2-3,-,TRBD1,TRBV13,CASSFPRDRTDTQYF,TGTGCCAGCAGCTTTCCCCGGGACAGAACAGATACGCAGTATTTT
TRBJ2-7,-,TRBD2,TRBV15,CATSRDRDYNYEQYF,TGTGCCACCAGCAGAGACCGGGACTACAACTACGAGCAGTACTTC
TRBJ1-2,-,TRBD1,TRBV5-1,CASSLGQGSYGYTF,TGCGCCAGCAGCTTGGGACAGGGGAGCTATGGCTACACCTTC
TRBJ2-1,-,TRBD2,TRBV7-9,CASSQGLAGRGSYNEQFF,TGTGCCAGCAGCCAAGGACTAGCGGGAAGGGGCTCCTACAATGAGCAGTTCTTC